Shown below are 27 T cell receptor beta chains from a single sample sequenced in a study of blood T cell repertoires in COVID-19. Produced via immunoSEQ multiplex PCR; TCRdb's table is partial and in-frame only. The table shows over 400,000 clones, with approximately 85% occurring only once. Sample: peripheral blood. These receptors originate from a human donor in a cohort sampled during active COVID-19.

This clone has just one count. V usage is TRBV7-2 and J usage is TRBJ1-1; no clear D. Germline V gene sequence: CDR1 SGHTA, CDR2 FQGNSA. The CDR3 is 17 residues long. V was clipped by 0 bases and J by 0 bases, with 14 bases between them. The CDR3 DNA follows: TGTGCCAGCAGCTTAGCAGACTATACCCCTATGAACACTGAAGCTTTCTTT. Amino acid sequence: CASSLADYTPMNTEAFF.

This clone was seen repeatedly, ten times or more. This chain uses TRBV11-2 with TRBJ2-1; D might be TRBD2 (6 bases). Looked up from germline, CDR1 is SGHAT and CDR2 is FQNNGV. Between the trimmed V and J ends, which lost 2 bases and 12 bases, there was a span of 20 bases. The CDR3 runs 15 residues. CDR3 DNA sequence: TGTGCCAGCAGCTTAATGGCGGGCGCGGAGGGTGCGCAGTTCTTC. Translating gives CASSLMAGAEGAQFF.

CDR3: CASLTGGNTEAFF. Written as DNA, the CDR3 is TGTGCCAGCCTGACAGGCGGGAACACTGAAGCTTTCTTT. The chain is built from TRBV19 and TRBJ1-1; perhaps TRBD1 as D (6 bases). V lost 9 bases and J 1 base, leaving 12 bases between the germline ends. CDR1 is LNHDA and CDR2 is SQIVND in the germline V gene (reference sequence). The CDR3 is made up of 13 amino acids.

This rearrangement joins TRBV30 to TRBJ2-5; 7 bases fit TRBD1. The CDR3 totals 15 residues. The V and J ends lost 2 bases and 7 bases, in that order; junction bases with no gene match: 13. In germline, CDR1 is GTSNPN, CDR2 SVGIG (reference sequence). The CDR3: CAWSRGQASMVTQYF. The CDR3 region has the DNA TGTGCCTGGAGTCGCGGACAGGCGTCGATGGTGACCCAGTACTTC.

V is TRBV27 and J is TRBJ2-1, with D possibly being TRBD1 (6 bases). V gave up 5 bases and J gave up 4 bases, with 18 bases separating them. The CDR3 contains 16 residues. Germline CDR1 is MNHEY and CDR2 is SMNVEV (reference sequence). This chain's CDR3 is CASSTPGRGPYNEQFF. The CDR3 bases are TGTGCCAGCAGTACGCCCGGCAGGGGCCCTTACAATGAGCAGTTCTTC.

The CDR3 sequence: CASSLGTGAYEQYF. As DNA, the CDR3 is TGTGCCAGTAGTCTCGGGACAGGGGCCTACGAGCAGTACTTC. The chain carries TRBV19 and TRBJ2-7, with 10 bases identical to TRBD1. V lost 5 bases and J lost 2; bases outside the gene matches: 3. This CDR3 is 14 amino acids long. Germline V CDR1 and CDR2: LNHDA, SQIVND (reference sequence).

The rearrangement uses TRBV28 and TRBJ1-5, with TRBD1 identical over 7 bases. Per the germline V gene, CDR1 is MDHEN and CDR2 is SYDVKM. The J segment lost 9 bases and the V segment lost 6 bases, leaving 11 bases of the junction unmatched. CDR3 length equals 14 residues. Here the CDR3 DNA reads TGTGCCAGCAGCCTCAGACAGGGTTACAGGCCCCAGCATTTT. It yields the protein CASSLRQGYRPQHF.

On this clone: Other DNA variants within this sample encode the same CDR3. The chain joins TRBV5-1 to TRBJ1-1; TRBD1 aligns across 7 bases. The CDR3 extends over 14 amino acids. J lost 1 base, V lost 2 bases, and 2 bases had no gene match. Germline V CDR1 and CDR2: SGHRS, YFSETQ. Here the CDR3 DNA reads TGCGCCAGCAGCTTAGGGGGCGAGAACACTGAAGCTTTCTTT. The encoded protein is CASSLGGENTEAFF.

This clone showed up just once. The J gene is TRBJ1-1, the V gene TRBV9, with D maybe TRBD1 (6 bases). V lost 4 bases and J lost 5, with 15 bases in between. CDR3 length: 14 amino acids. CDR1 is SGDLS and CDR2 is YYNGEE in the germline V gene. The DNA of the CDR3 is TGTGCCAGCAGCAAAGGACAGTCCGGAACTGAAGCTTTCTTT. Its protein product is CASSKGQSGTEAFF.

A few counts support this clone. CDR3 region: CASSLNGRGVTGELFF. The CDR3 bases are TGTGCCAGCAGCTTAAACGGGAGGGGAGTCACCGGGGAGCTGTTTTTT. The chain couples TRBV7-6 to TRBJ2-2, with 8 positions matching TRBD2. Losses at the gene ends were 2 bases for V and 4 bases for J; bases not matched to a gene: 6. This CDR3 contains 16 residues. Germline V gives CDR1 SGHVS, CDR2 FNYEAQ.

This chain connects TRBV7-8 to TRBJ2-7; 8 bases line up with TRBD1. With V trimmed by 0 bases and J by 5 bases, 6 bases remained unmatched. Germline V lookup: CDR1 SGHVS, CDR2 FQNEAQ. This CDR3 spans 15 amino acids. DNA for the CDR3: TGTGCCAGCAGCTTAGCGGAGACAGGGGCTAACGAGCAGTACTTC. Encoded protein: CASSLAETGANEQYF.

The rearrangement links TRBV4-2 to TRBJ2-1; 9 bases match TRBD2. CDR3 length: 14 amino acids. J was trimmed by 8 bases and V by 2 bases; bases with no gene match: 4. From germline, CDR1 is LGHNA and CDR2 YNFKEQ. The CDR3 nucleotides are TGTGCCAGCAGCCAATTATTAGCGGGAGATGAGCAGTTCTTC. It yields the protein CASSQLLAGDEQFF.

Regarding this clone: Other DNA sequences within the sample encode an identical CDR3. CDR3 in DNA: TGTGCCAGCAGGATGGGGGGGAACTATGGCTACACCTTC. Translating it yields CASRMGGNYGYTF. This chain links TRBV13 with TRBJ1-2, with D maybe TRBD1 (5 bases). The CDR3 length is 13 residues. The germline CDR1 and CDR2 sequences are PRHDT and FYEKMQ (reference sequence). The V gene lost 6 bases and the J gene lost 2 bases, with 10 bases spanning the gap.

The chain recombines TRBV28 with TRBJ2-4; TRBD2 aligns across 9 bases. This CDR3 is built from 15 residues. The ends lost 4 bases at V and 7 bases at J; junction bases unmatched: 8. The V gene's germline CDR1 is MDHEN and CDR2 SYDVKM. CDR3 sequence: CASSWGVAGANIQYF. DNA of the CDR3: TGTGCCAGCAGTTGGGGGGTAGCGGGAGCGAACATTCAGTACTTC.

In DNA form, the CDR3 reads TGTGCCAGCAGTGAAGGGGCACCAGATACGCAGTATTTT. As protein: CASSEGAPDTQYF. This chain uses TRBV2 with TRBJ2-3; D is ambiguous. V was shortened by 1 base and J by 4 bases, with 6 bases between the two germline ends. This CDR3 is 13 amino acids long. Germline CDR1 is SNHLY and CDR2 is FYNNEI.

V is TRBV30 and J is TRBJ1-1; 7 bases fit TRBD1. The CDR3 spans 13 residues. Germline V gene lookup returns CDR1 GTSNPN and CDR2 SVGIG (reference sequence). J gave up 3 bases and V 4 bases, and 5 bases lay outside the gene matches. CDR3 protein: CAWKVRGDTEAFF. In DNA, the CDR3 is TGTGCCTGGAAAGTCAGGGGGGACACTGAAGCTTTCTTT.

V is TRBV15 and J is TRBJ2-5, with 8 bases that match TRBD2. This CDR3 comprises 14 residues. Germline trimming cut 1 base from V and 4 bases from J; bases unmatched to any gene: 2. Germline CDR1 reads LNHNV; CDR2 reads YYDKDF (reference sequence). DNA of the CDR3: TGTGCCACCAGCAGAGCGGGAGGGCGAGAGACCCAGTACTTC. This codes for CATSRAGGRETQYF.

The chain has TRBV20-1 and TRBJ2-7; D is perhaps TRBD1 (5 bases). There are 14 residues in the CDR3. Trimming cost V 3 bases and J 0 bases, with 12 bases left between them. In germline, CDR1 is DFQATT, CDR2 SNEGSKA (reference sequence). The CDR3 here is CSASILGPSYEQYF. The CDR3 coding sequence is TGCAGTGCTAGTATTCTGGGGCCCTCCTACGAGCAGTACTTC.

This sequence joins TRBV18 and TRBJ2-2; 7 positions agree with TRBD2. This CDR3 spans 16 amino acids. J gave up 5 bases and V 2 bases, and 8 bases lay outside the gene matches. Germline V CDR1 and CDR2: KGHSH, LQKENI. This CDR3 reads CASSPTLVSGTGELFF. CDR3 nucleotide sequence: TGTGCCAGCTCACCAACGTTGGTTAGCGGGACCGGGGAGCTGTTTTTT.

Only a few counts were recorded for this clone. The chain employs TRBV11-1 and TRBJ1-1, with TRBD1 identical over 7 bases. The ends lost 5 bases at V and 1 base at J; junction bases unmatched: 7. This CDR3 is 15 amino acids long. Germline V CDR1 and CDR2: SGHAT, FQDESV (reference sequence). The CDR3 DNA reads TGTGCCAGCAGCCTCCTGACAGGGTCGAACACTGAAGCTTTCTTT. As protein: CASSLLTGSNTEAFF.

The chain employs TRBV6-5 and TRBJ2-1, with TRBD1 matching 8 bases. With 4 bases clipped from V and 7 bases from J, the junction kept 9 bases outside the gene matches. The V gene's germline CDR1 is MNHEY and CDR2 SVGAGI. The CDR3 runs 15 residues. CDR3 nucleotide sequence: TGTGCCAGCAGTTTCTCGGACAGGGAAGGAAATGAGCAGTTCTTC. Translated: CASSFSDREGNEQFF.

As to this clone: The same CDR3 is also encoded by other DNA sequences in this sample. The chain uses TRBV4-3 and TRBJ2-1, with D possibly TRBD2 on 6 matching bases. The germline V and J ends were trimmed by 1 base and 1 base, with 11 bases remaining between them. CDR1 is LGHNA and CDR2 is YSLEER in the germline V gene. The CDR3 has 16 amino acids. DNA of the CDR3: TGCGCCAGCAGCCAAGGGCCGGGAGTGTCCTACAATGAGCAGTTCTTC. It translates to CASSQGPGVSYNEQFF.

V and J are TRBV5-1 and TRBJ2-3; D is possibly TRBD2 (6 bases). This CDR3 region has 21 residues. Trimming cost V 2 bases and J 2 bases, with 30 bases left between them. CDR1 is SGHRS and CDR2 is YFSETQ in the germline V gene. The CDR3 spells CASSFNGRLSSFAGNTDTQYF. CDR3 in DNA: TGCGCCAGCAGCTTTAACGGCAGGTTGTCGTCCTTTGCGGGGAACACAGATACGCAGTATTTT. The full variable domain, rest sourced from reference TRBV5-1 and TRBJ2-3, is KAGVTQTPRYLIKTRGQQVTLSCSPISGHRSVSWYQQTPGQGLQFLFEYFSETQRNKGNFPGRFSGRQFSNSRSEMNVSTLELGDSALYLCASSFNGRLSSFAGNTDTQYFGPGTRLTVL.

The CDR3 nucleotides read TGTGCCAGTAGTAGGACAGGGAAAGGGGGTGAAGCTTTCTTT. Residues: CASSRTGKGGEAFF. The V gene is TRBV19, the J gene TRBJ1-1; 8 nucleotides agree with TRBD1. Trimming took 4 bases from V and 7 from J; bases not matched to a gene: 8. The CDR3 sequence is 14 residues long. Per the germline V gene, CDR1 is LNHDA and CDR2 is SQIVND (reference sequence).

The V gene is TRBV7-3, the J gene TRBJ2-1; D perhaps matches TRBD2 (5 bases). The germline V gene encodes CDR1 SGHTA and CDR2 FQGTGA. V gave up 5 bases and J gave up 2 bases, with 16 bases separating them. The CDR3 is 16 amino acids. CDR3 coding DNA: TGTGCCAGCAGCCGAGTGGGAGCGGCAACCTACAATGAGCAGTTCTTC. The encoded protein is CASSRVGAATYNEQFF.

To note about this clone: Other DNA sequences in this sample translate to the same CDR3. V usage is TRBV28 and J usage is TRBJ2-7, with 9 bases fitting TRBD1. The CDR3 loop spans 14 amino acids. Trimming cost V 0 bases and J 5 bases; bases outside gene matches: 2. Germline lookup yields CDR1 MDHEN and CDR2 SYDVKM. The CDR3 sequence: CASSLWTGGHEQYF. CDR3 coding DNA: TGTGCCAGCAGTTTATGGACAGGGGGGCACGAGCAGTACTTC.

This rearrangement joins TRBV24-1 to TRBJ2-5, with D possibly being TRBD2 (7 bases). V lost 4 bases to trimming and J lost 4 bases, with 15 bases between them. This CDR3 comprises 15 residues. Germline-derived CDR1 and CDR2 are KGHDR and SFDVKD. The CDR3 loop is CATSEGGGISETQYF. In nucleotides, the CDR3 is TGTGCCACCAGTGAAGGGGGGGGGATTTCAGAGACCCAGTACTTC.